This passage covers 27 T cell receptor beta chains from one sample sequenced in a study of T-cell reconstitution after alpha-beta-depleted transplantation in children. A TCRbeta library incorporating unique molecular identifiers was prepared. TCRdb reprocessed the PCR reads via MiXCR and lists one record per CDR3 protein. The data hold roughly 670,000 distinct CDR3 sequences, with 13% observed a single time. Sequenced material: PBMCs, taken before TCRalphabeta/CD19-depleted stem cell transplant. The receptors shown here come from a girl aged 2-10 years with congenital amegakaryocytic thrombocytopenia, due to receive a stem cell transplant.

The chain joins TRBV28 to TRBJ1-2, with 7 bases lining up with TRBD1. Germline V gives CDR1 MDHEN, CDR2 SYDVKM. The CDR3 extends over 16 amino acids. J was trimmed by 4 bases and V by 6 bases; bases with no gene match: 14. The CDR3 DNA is TGTGCCAGCAGCGAAGCGGGACAGAATTTTTTCTATGGCTACACCTTC. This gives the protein CASSEAGQNFFYGYTF.

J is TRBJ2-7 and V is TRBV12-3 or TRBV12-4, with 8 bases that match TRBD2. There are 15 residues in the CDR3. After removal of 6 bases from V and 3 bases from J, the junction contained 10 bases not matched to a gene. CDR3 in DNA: TGTGCCAGCAGCCCAGCGGGAGCCTTTAACTACGAGCAGTACTTC. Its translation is CASSPAGAFNYEQYF.

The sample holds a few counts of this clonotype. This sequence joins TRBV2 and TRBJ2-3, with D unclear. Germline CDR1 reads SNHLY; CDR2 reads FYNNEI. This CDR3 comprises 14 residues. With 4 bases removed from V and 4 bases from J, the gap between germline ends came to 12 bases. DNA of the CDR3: TGTGCCAGCAGTGTGGAACGGGTCCCAGATACGCAGTATTTT. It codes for CASSVERVPDTQYF.

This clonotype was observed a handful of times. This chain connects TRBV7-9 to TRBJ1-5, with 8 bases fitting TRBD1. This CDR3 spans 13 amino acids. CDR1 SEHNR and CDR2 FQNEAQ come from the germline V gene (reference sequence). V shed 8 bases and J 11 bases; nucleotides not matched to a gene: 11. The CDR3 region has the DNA TGTGCCAGCGCAACAGGGGGGGAAAGAGCCCAGCATTTT. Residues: CASATGGERAQHF.

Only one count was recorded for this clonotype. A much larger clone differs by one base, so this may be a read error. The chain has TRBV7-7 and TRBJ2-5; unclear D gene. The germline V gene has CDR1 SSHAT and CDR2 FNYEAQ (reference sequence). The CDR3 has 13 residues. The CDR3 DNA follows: TGTCCCAGCAGCTCGACGGTAGAAGAGACCCAGTACTTC. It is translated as CPSSSTVEETQYF.

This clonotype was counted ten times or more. CDR3: CASSLFRDTSRGYTF. The CDR3 bases are TGCGCCAGCAGCTTATTCCGAGACACCTCTCGGGGCTACACCTTC. The rearrangement links TRBV5-1 to TRBJ1-2; unclear D gene. Deletions cut 2 bases from V and 8 bases from J, with 19 bases between. The CDR3 extends over 15 amino acids. CDR1 is SGHRS, CDR2 YFSETQ, per germline.

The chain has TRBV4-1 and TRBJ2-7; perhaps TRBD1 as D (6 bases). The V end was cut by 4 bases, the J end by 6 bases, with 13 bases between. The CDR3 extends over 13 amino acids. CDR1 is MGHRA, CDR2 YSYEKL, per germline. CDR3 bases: TGCGCCAGCAGCCCCAGGGGTCACGGCGAGCAGTACTTC. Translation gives CASSPRGHGEQYF.

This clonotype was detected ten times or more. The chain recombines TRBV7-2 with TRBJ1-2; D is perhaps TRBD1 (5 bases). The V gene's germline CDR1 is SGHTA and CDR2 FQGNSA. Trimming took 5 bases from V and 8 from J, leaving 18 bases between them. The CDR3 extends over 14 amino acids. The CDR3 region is CASSEDVTGVGYTF. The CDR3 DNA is TGTGCCAGCAGCGAAGACGTAACAGGAGTGGGCTACACCTTC.

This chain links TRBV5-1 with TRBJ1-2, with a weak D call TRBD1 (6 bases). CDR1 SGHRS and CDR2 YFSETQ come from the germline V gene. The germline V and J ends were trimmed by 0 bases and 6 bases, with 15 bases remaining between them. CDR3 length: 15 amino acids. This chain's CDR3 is CASSLEARGLDGYTF. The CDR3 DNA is TGCGCCAGCAGCTTGGAGGCCAGGGGCTTGGATGGCTACACCTTC.

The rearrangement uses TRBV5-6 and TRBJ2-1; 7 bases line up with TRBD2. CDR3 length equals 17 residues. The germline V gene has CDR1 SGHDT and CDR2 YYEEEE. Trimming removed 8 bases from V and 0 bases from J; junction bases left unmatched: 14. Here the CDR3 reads CASSRLADLSSYNEQFF. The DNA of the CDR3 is TGTGCCAGTTCTCGACTAGCCGACCTAAGCTCCTACAATGAGCAGTTCTTC.

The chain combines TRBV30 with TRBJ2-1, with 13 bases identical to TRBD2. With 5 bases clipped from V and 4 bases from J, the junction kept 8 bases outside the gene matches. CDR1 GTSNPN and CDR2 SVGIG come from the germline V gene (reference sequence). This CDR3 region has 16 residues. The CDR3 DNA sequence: TGTGCCTGGGAATCCGGGACTAGCGGGATATACAATGAGCAGTTCTTC. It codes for CAWESGTSGIYNEQFF.

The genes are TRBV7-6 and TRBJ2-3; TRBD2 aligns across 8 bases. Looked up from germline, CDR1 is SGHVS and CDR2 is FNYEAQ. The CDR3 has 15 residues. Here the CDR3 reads CASGNPSGPTDTQYF. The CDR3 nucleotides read TGTGCGAGCGGCAACCCTAGCGGGCCCACAGATACGCAGTATTTT.

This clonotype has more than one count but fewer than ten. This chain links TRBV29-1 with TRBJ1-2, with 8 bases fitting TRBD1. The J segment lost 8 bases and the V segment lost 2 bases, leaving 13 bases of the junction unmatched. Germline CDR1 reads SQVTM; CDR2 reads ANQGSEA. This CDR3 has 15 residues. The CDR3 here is CSVEKDRGDGGGYTF. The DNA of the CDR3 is TGCAGCGTTGAAAAAGACAGGGGCGACGGTGGGGGCTACACCTTC.

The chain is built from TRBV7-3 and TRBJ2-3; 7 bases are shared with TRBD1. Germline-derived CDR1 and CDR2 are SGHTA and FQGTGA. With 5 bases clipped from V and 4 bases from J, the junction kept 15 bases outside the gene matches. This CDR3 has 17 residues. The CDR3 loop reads CASSPTPRQGGADTQYF. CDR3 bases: TGTGCCAGCAGCCCAACCCCCAGACAGGGTGGGGCAGATACGCAGTATTTT.

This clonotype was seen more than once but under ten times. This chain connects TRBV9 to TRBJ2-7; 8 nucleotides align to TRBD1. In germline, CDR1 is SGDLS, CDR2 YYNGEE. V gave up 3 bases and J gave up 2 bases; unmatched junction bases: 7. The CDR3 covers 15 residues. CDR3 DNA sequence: TGTGCCAGCAGCGCAGACGGGACAGGAACCTACGAGCAGTACTTC. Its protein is CASSADGTGTYEQYF.

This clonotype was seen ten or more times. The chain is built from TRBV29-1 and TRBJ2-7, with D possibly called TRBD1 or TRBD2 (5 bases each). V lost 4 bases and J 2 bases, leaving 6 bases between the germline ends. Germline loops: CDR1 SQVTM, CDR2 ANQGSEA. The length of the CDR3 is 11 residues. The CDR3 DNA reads TGCAGCGTTGGGGGGACCTACGAGCAGTACTTC. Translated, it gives CSVGGTYEQYF.

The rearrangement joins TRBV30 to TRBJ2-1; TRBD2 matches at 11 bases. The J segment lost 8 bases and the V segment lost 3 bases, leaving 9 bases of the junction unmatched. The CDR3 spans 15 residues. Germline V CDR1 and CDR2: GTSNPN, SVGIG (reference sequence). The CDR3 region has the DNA TGTGCCTGGAGCGATAGCGGGAGGGCCCAGTATGAGCAGTTCTTC. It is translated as CAWSDSGRAQYEQFF.

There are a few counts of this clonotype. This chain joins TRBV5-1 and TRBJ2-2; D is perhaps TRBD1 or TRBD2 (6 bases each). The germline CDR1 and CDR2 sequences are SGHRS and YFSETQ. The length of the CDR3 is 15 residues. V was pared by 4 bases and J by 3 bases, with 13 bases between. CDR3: CASSRLGGDTGELFF. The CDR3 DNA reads TGCGCCAGCAGCCGACTAGGGGGAGACACCGGGGAGCTGTTTTTT.

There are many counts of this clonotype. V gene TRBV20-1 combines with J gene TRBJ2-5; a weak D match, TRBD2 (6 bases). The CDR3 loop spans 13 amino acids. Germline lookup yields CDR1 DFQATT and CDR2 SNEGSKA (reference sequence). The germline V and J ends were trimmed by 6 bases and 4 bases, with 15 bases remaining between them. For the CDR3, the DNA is TGCAGTGCCCTTAGCGGCCTAGGAGAGACCCAGTACTTC. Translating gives CSALSGLGETQYF.

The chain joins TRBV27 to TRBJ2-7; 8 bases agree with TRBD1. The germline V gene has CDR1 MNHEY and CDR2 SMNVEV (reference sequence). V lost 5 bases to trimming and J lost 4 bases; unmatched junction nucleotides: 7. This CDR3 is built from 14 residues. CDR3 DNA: TGTGCCAGCAGTCCGTACAGGGGGACGTACGAGCAGTACTTC. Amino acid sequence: CASSPYRGTYEQYF.

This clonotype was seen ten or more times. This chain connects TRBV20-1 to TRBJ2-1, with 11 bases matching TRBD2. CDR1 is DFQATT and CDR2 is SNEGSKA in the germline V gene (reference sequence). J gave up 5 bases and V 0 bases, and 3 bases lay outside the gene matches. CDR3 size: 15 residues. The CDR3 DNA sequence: TGCAGTGCTAGAGATGGGACTAGCGGACACAATGAGCAGTTCTTC. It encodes CSARDGTSGHNEQFF.

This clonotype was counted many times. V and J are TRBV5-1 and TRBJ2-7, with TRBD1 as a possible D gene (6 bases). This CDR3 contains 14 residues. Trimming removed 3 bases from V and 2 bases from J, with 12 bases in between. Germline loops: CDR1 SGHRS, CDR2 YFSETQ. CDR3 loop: CASSSGQKTYEQYF. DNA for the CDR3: TGCGCCAGCAGCTCCGGACAGAAAACCTACGAGCAGTACTTC.

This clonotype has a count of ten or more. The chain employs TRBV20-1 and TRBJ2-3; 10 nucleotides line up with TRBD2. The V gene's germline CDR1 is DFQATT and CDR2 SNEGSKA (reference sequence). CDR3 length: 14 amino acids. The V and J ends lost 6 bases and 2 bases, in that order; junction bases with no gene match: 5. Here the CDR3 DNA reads TGCAGTGCCCAAGCGGGAGGGTCCACAGATACGCAGTATTTT. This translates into CSAQAGGSTDTQYF.

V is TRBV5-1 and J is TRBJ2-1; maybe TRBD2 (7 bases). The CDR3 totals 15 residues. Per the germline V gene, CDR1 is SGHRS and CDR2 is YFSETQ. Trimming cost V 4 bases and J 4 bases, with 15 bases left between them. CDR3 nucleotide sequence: TGCGCCAGCAGCGGGGGGGGAACAGGGTACAATGAGCAGTTCTTC. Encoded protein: CASSGGGTGYNEQFF.

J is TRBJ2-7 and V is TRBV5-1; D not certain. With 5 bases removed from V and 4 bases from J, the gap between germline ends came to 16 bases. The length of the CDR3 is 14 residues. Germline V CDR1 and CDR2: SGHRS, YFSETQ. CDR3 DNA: TGCGCCAGCAGTTCATACCCTATTGGGTACGAGCAGTACTTC. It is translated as CASSSYPIGYEQYF.

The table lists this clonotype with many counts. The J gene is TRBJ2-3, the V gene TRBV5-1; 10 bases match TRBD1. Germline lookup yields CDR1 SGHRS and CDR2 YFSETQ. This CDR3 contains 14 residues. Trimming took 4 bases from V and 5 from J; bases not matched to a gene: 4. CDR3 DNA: TGCGCCAGCAGCCCAAGGACAGGGGGAGATACGCAGTATTTT. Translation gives CASSPRTGGDTQYF.

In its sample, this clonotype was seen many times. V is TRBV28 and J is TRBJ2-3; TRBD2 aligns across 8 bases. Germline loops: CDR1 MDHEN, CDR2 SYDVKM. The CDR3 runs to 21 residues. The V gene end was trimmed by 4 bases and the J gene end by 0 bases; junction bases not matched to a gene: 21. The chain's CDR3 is CASSYTRKLAGSHNSTDTQYF. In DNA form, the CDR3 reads TGTGCCAGCAGTTACACCCGGAAGTTAGCGGGATCACACAATAGCACAGATACGCAGTATTTT.